This TCR beta chain originates from a study of OX40 agonist ivuxolimab in advanced cancers. In the study overall: Ivuxolimab was an agonistic, fully human IgG2 monoclonal antibody directed against OX40 (CD134), a costimulatory receptor. The point of sequencing TCRbeta in the periphery was to test whether ivuxolimab changed TCR sequence diversity and drove clonal T-cell expansion. Intravenous ivuxolimab was administered to patients every 2 weeks at six dose levels: 0.01, 0.1, 0.3, 1.5, 3 and 10 mg/kg. Patients were allowed to have had prior anti-PD-1, anti-PD-L1 or anti-CTLA-4 therapy, and 40% of the dose-escalation patients had been treated with checkpoint inhibitors. Three dose-escalation patients achieved partial responses, one with hepatocellular carcinoma and two with cutaneous melanoma. Of the approximately 50 dose-escalation patients, hepatocellular carcinoma was present in approximately 20, melanoma in around 15, renal cell carcinoma in 9 and head and neck cancer in 9. In the dose-escalation cohort, 82.7% of patients were male, and the mean age was approximately 60 years, with a range of 23 to 79. The paper covers the monotherapy dose-escalation part of the phase I ivuxolimab trial, which included N ≈ 50 patients. The full study reports these points: In partial responders in the 0.1-3.0 mg/kg groups, normalized peripheral clonal expansion was found to be among the lowest, especially among CD8+ T cells. Clonal expansion of both CD4+ and CD8+ blood T cells was observed from baseline to week 6 at doses 0.1 to 3.0 mg/kg. After ivuxolimab, CD8+ T cells had more expanded clones than CD4+ T cells on average. Low levels of normalized T-cell clonal expansion were also shown by some nonresponding patients. Which antigens the clonally expanded peripheral T cells were specific for was not determined.

The CDR3 has 13 amino acids, counting the end cysteine and phenylalanine. Just CDR3 DNA is preserved here, 39 bases in frame from base 1. Taken from the germline V gene (reference sequence), the CDR1 and CDR2 loops are SGHAT and FQDESV. Relative to germline, V is 4 bases shorter and J is 5 bases shorter, with 11 bases between their ends. The trial excluded patients who had a history of autoimmune disease or who were on systemic immunosuppression. In every dose cohort, peripheral blood was drawn for TCR sequencing at baseline, cycle 4 day 1, and cycle 7 day 1. Samples came from an open-label, multicenter, first-in-human phase I dose-escalation trial of ivuxolimab. Adults with locally advanced or metastatic head and neck squamous cell, hepatocellular, melanoma or renal cell carcinoma were enrolled in the trial. Before TCR sequencing, CD4+ T cells and CD8+ T cells were sorted from peripheral blood as separate populations.

Genomic DNA was extracted from sorted cells for sequencing of the TCRbeta CDR3 region. TCRbeta CDR3 regions were sequenced using the immunoSEQ Assay. TCRdb took over this immuneACCESS table, retaining in-frame rearrangements with V and J assigned. Such tables are incomplete; in checked studies, under half of the missing clones stem from an unresolved V gene, and the remainder is unexplained. Across this sample there are tens of thousands of clones, with approximately 84% seen only once. Less than 4% of the sample belongs to the ten largest clones. To note about this clone: There is no known antigen for this receptor. Base-call qualities are not available, and no considerably larger clone is one nucleotide away.

This specimen consisted of CD4+ or CD8+ T cells sorted from blood, obtained in a trial of the OX40 agonist ivuxolimab. The sequence was obtained from an adult with an advanced solid tumor such as melanoma, head and neck, liver or kidney cancer. The chain is made from TRBV11-1 and TRBJ1-1; a confident D gene designation cannot be given. For the CDR3, the sequence is CASSSELETEAFF. The nucleotides read TGTGCCAGCAGCTCCGAGCTGGAGACTGAAGCTTTCTTT.